What follows describes a single T cell receptor beta chain. These data come from a study of technical replicates of blood from four donors. The assay was immunoSEQ multiplex PCR, and TCRdb's table has in-frame clones only and misses some. The repertoire has tens of thousands of clones, 70% to 90% of them found once; the top ten carry approximately 0.42%. The CDR3 sequence is 15 residues long. Germline V gene lookup returns CDR1 MNHEY and CDR2 SVGAGI. The V end was cut by 6 bases, the J end by 0 bases, with 15 bases between. The sequence was obtained from a human donor in good health. Sequencing input: T cells isolated from PBMCs. This chain uses TRBV6-5 with TRBJ2-7, with a weak D call TRBD2 (6 bases). CDR3 DNA sequence: TGTGCCAGCAGCCCGGGACTCTGGAGCTCCTACGAGCAGTACTTC. This codes for CASSPGLWSSYEQYF.